In its sample, the clone carrying this T cell receptor (beta chain) was seen a few times. Its specificity is not known. CDR1 is DFQATT and CDR2 is SNEGSKA in the germline V gene (reference sequence). CDR3 size: 14 residues. The V gene lost 6 bases and the J gene lost 3 bases, with 15 bases spanning the gap. The sample belongs to a study of CD8+CD57+ T cells in acquired aplastic anemia. Study background: DNA recovered from sorted CD4+ and CD8+ cells had a mean of about 3.5 ug. Study-wide findings and caveats: Patients and controls were found to share approximately 31 CD8+ CDR3 sequences.

TCR beta VDJ and CDR3 profiles were obtained from a genomic DNA template. TCRdb redid the calling of the reads with MiXCR, one entry per CDR3 protein. The sample has just over 450,000 distinct CDR3 sequences; about a third are singletons. Patients selected for sequencing had displayed CD8+CD57+ cell expansion by flow cytometry. The chain recombines TRBV20-1 with TRBJ1-5; perhaps TRBD1 as D (5 bases). The TCR sequence derives from a human donor with aplastic anemia. Input material: sorted CD4+, CD8+, or CD8+CD57+ T cells (not recorded which) from PBMCs. In DNA, the CDR3 is TGCAGTGCCAAAACCGGGGGGGACAATCAGCCCCAGCATTTT. It translates to CSAKTGGDNQPQHF.